This T cell receptor beta chain was sequenced in a study of cytomegalovirus exposure and HLA in healthy donors. Background on the study: Findings of an earlier analysis included 117 million unique TCR beta sequences from 180 million or so T cells. Study results and limitations: Immune exposure information comprised only CMV serostatus. Of the V segments, some could not be distinguished, including TRBV6-2 and TRBV6-3, and were excluded.

About this clone itself: Its antigen is undetermined.

Germline V gene lookup returns CDR1 KGHSH and CDR2 LQKENI. After removal of 5 bases from V and 0 bases from J, the junction contained 10 bases not matched to a gene. The CDR3 sequence is 17 residues long. PCR employed 60 Vbeta and 13 Jbeta primers. Using immunoSEQ multiplex PCR, the repertoire was profiled, and TCRdb retains in-frame clones only, with some absent. The specimen's table records 150,000 or so clones. Sequences were obtained from PBMCs. The clonotype was recovered from a man aged 30-40 years in good health and CMV-seronegative. The chain has TRBV18 and TRBJ2-7; 10 nucleotides line up with TRBD2. CDR3 sequence: CASSFKHTSGDSYEQYF. CDR3 nucleotides: TGTGCCAGCTCATTTAAACATACTAGCGGGGACTCCTACGAGCAGTACTTC.